These 28 T cell receptor beta chains came from one sample sequenced in a study of shared clonotypes between healthy human individuals. Measured with immunoSEQ multiplex PCR; TCRdb has only the in-frame clones, and not every one. The sample contains about 2.5 million clones, roughly 90% of which appear only once. The sequenced sample consisted of naive CD4+ T cells from PBMCs. Subset of the sample: CD45RA+ positively selected. These receptors all come from a young man in good health. Some clones in this sample may be carry-over from other donors' samples.

The chain is built from TRBV10-3 and TRBJ2-1; no clear D gene. Trimming shortened V by 3 bases and J by 2 bases, and 8 bases separated the two germline ends. This CDR3 comprises 14 residues. Germline V gives CDR1 ENHRY, CDR2 SYGVKD. The CDR3 protein is CAISDGSAYNEQFF. CDR3 coding DNA: TGTGCCATCAGTGATGGATCGGCCTACAATGAGCAGTTCTTC.

The sample holds one count of this clone. The J gene is TRBJ2-1, the V gene TRBV14, with 7 bases that match TRBD1. Germline loops: CDR1 SGHDN, CDR2 FVKESK. The length of the CDR3 is 11 residues. V lost 4 bases and J lost 12; bases outside the gene matches: 3. CDR3 bases: TGTGCCAGCAGCCTCCGGGACAGGCAGTTCTTC. It yields the protein CASSLRDRQFF.

CDR3 loop: CASSQSETQYF. In DNA, the CDR3 is TGTGCCAGCTCACAGTCGGAGACCCAGTACTTC. V and J are TRBV18 and TRBJ2-5; D unclear. The CDR3 covers 11 residues. Germline loops: CDR1 KGHSH, CDR2 LQKENI. Trimming cost V 4 bases and J 5 bases, with 5 bases left between them.

Worth noting for this clone: Distinct nucleotide sequences in the sample also encode this CDR3. The chain combines TRBV5-1 with TRBJ1-1; possible D gene TRBD1, 5 bases. CDR1 is SGHRS, CDR2 YFSETQ, per germline. The germline V and J ends were trimmed by 2 bases and 3 bases, with 8 bases remaining between them. The CDR3 runs to 13 residues. The CDR3 spells CASSLRGDTEAFF. Here the CDR3 DNA reads TGCGCCAGCAGCTTACGGGGGGACACTGAAGCTTTCTTT.

The J gene is TRBJ2-2, the V gene TRBV5-1; D not resolved. Germline CDR1 and CDR2: SGHRS and YFSETQ. V was cut by 0 bases and J by 5 bases, with 14 bases left in between. The CDR3 contains 16 residues. The CDR3: CASSLDGASVTGELFF. CDR3 in DNA: TGCGCCAGCAGCTTGGATGGCGCCTCGGTGACCGGGGAGCTGTTTTTT.

The J gene is TRBJ1-2, the V gene TRBV2, with 8 bases lining up with TRBD1. J lost 6 bases, V lost 5 bases, and 2 bases had no gene match. This CDR3 comprises 12 residues. Germline assignment: CDR1 SNHLY and CDR2 FYNNEI. In DNA, the CDR3 is TGTGCCAGCAGTCGGACAGGGAATGGCTACACCTTC. Protein sequence: CASSRTGNGYTF.

This chain links TRBV7-8 with TRBJ2-5; possible D gene TRBD1, 7 bases. CDR1 is SGHVS and CDR2 is FQNEAQ in the germline V gene. This CDR3 comprises 13 residues. V was cut by 5 bases and J by 5 bases, with 12 bases left in between. CDR3 sequence (DNA): TGTGCCAGCAGCGAGACAGGGAGGGAGACCCAGTACTTC. Protein product: CASSETGRETQYF.

V gene TRBV27 combines with J gene TRBJ2-3; either TRBD1 or TRBD2 may supply D (5 bases each). Trimming stripped 4 bases from V and 6 bases from J, with 17 bases between. The CDR3 contains 15 residues. Germline V lookup: CDR1 MNHEY, CDR2 SMNVEV (reference sequence). The CDR3 is CASSSRDPEMDTQYF. As DNA, the CDR3 is TGTGCCAGCAGTTCCCGGGACCCAGAGATGGATACGCAGTATTTT.

The chain has TRBV27 and TRBJ2-7; D is ambiguous. CDR3 size: 14 residues. CDR1 and CDR2 (germline): MNHEY, SMNVEV (reference sequence). Trimming left V 3 bases short and J 3 bases short, with 12 bases between. This chain's CDR3 is CASSFVGIHYEQYF. DNA for the CDR3: TGTGCCAGCAGTTTTGTGGGTATCCACTACGAGCAGTACTTC.

The chain links TRBV4-2 to TRBJ2-7; 9 bases fit TRBD1. In germline, CDR1 is LGHNA, CDR2 YNFKEQ. The CDR3 extends over 16 amino acids. V lost 0 bases, J lost 4 bases, and 7 bases stayed unmatched. CDR3 DNA sequence: TGTGCCAGCAGCCAAGATTTAACAGGGGGCTTATACGAGCAGTACTTC. Translation gives CASSQDLTGGLYEQYF.

The chain combines TRBV10-1 with TRBJ2-5; 9 bases align to TRBD1. CDR1 and CDR2 (germline): WNHNN, SYGVQD (reference sequence). Trimming took 2 bases from V and 3 from J; bases not matched to a gene: 4. This CDR3 comprises 15 residues. In nucleotides, the CDR3 is TGCGCCAGCAGTGAGGGGACAGGGCGCGAAGAGACCCAGTACTTC. Translation: CASSEGTGREETQYF.

Remarks on this clone: The identical CDR3 is also encoded by other nucleotide sequences in the sample. The chain joins TRBV27 to TRBJ2-7; 10 bases agree with TRBD1. CDR3 length: 14 residues. J was trimmed by 4 bases and V by 4 bases; bases with no gene match: 4. Germline CDR1 reads MNHEY; CDR2 reads SMNVEV (reference sequence). The CDR3: CASSSRQGAYEQYF. The CDR3, as DNA: TGTGCCAGCAGTTCGAGACAGGGGGCATACGAGCAGTACTTC.

The genes are TRBV5-1 and TRBJ1-2; 8 bases align to TRBD1. Germline V gene data show CDR1 as SGHRS and CDR2 as YFSETQ. CDR3 size: 15 residues. Trimming cost V 4 bases and J 4 bases; bases outside gene matches: 9. The DNA for the CDR3 is TGCGCCAGCAGCCCGACACTACAGGGGGGCTATGGCTACACCTTC. Its translation is CASSPTLQGGYGYTF.

V usage is TRBV28 and J usage is TRBJ1-1; tentatively, D is TRBD1 (6 bases). V gave up 1 base and J gave up 3 bases, with 18 bases separating them. Germline CDR1 MDHEN, CDR2 SYDVKM. The CDR3 sequence is 17 residues long. Written as DNA, the CDR3 is TGTGCCAGCAGTTTATTGGGTAGGGGGGGTAGGGACACTGAAGCTTTCTTT. Translation: CASSLLGRGGRDTEAFF.

The rearrangement joins TRBV7-9 to TRBJ2-1; weak D call: TRBD2 (5 bases). Trimming took 5 bases from V and 12 from J, leaving 11 bases between them. CDR1 is SEHNR, CDR2 FQNEAQ, per germline (reference sequence). The CDR3 is 11 amino acids. The CDR3 DNA reads as TGTGCCAGCAGCACCCTAGCTGGGCAGTTCTTC. It codes for CASSTLAGQFF.

For this clone: A much larger clone differs from this one at a single base, so this may be a read error. At the DNA level, this CDR3 is encoded by other sequences in the same sample as well. V is TRBV14 and J is TRBJ1-1; D is perhaps TRBD1 (5 bases). Trimming cost V 4 bases and J 1 base, with 7 bases left between them. The CDR3 length is 13 residues. The germline V gene has CDR1 SGHDN and CDR2 FVKESK. The CDR3, as DNA: TGTGCCAGCAGCCTAGACAGGAACACTGAAGCTTTCTTT. Amino acids: CASSLDRNTEAFF.

Concerning this clone itself: The same CDR3 can be traced to other DNA sequences in this sample. The chain employs TRBV7-2 and TRBJ2-7; no clear D gene. The CDR3 spans 13 residues. Germline CDR1 SGHTA, CDR2 FQGNSA. Trimming removed 0 bases from V and 4 bases from J, with 7 bases in between. CDR3 sequence: CASSLAGPYEQYF. In DNA form, the CDR3 reads TGTGCCAGCAGCTTAGCAGGACCTTACGAGCAGTACTTC.

This clone was counted only a few times. The genes are TRBV11-3 and TRBJ1-5, with TRBD1 matching 7 bases. The CDR3 has 16 amino acids. In germline, CDR1 is SGHNT, CDR2 YENEEA. With 5 bases clipped from V and 5 bases from J, the junction kept 12 bases outside the gene matches. CDR3 protein: CASSNMRWDRDQPQHF. CDR3 coding DNA: TGTGCCAGCAGCAATATGAGGTGGGACAGAGATCAGCCCCAGCATTTT.

J is TRBJ1-3 and V is TRBV28; 10 positions match TRBD1. This CDR3 spans 16 amino acids. From germline, CDR1 is MDHEN and CDR2 SYDVKM. Trimming removed 6 bases from V and 0 bases from J; junction bases left unmatched: 5. CDR3 sequence: CASRTGQGNSGNTIYF. The CDR3 bases are TGTGCCAGCAGAACGGGACAGGGGAACTCTGGAAACACCATATATTTT.

J is TRBJ2-7 and V is TRBV28, with D hard to call. CDR3 length equals 15 residues. Trimming took 6 bases from V and 4 from J, leaving 19 bases between them. CDR1 and CDR2 from the germline V gene are MDHEN and SYDVKM. In DNA, the CDR3 is TGTGCCAGCAGCCATATGCTAGGTGGTACTTACGAGCAGTACTTC. Its protein product is CASSHMLGGTYEQYF.

This clone came up once. The CDR3 sequence: CASSSERESDTQYF. The CDR3 DNA follows: TGCGCCAGCAGCTCGGAGCGGGAGTCCGATACGCAGTATTTT. The chain joins TRBV5-1 to TRBJ2-3, with 8 positions matching TRBD2. V trimming: 3 bases; J trimming: 6 bases; junction bases outside the gene matches: 6. Germline CDR1 is SGHRS and CDR2 is YFSETQ. There are 14 residues in the CDR3.

V gene TRBV7-2 combines with J gene TRBJ1-1; 9 nucleotides match TRBD1. The CDR3 extends over 14 amino acids. Germline V gene lookup returns CDR1 SGHTA and CDR2 FQGNSA. Losses at the gene ends were 4 bases for V and 5 bases for J; bases not matched to a gene: 5. The CDR3 bases are TGTGCCAGCAGCTCGGACAGGGGTTGGACTGAAGCTTTCTTT. It is translated as CASSSDRGWTEAFF.

As to this clone: This sample includes further DNA sequences coding for the same CDR3. The J gene is TRBJ1-2, the V gene TRBV28, with unresolved D. CDR1 is MDHEN and CDR2 is SYDVKM in the germline V gene. V gave up 4 bases and J gave up 4 bases, with 10 bases separating them. The CDR3 length is 13 residues. CDR3 DNA: TGTGCCAGCAGTTCCCTAGGACCCTATGGCTACACCTTC. Translating gives CASSSLGPYGYTF.

The rearrangement links TRBV28 to TRBJ1-1; D ambiguous. The CDR3 has 14 amino acids. Trimming took off 6 bases at V and 2 bases at J, with 13 bases between the two ends. In germline, CDR1 is MDHEN, CDR2 SYDVKM. This CDR3 is CASRLPSGNTEAFF. The CDR3 nucleotides read TGTGCCAGCAGGCTTCCATCGGGAAACACTGAAGCTTTCTTT.

This chain links TRBV2 with TRBJ1-2; D may be TRBD1 (5 bases). V lost 2 bases and J 0 bases, leaving 7 bases between the germline ends. CDR3 length equals 14 residues. Per the germline V gene, CDR1 is SNHLY and CDR2 is FYNNEI. DNA for the CDR3: TGTGCCAGCAGTGAATCAGGGACTAACTATGGCTACACCTTC. Encoded protein: CASSESGTNYGYTF.

This clone was detected only once. The rearrangement uses TRBV6-5 and TRBJ1-5; TRBD1 might be the D (5 bases). This CDR3 is built from 15 residues. The germline V gene has CDR1 MNHEY and CDR2 SVGAGI. V lost 5 bases and J 6 bases, leaving 17 bases between the germline ends. CDR3 nucleotides: TGTGCCAGCAGTAAGACGGGGCCTGGGATTCAGCCCCAGCATTTT. Amino acids: CASSKTGPGIQPQHF.

The CDR3 spells CASSAGRVNEKLFF. CDR3 DNA: TGCGCCAGCAGCGCCGGTAGGGTTAATGAAAAACTGTTTTTT. The V and J genes are TRBV5-1 and TRBJ1-4; D gene uncertain. V lost 4 bases, J lost 4 bases, and 11 bases lay in between. Germline CDR1 is SGHRS and CDR2 is YFSETQ. The CDR3 extends over 14 amino acids.

The V call is TRBV30, the J call TRBJ2-2; tentatively, D is TRBD1 (5 bases). V was pared by 0 bases and J by 5 bases, with 13 bases between. Germline assignment: CDR1 GTSNPN and CDR2 SVGIG (reference sequence). The CDR3 spans 15 residues. DNA of the CDR3: TGTGCCTGGAGTGTACGTTTAGGGGCTACCGGGGAGCTGTTTTTT. This encodes CAWSVRLGATGELFF.